A selection of T cell receptor beta chains follows, all from one sample in a study of CD8 T cells in ankylosing spondylitis. TCRdb recomputed calls from the 5' RACE reads with MiXCR, one row per CDR3 protein. The data contain hundreds of thousands of distinct CDR3 sequences, approximately 20% of them singletons. The sample taken for sequencing was blood, either unsorted or a sorted T cell fraction (not recorded which). These receptors all come from a male donor with ankylosing spondylitis or in good health (not recorded which). Both conserved end residues are part of each CDR3. A D gene is named only where the DNA matches it firmly. Clone size, where shown, is once, few, many, or a class for clones that have expanded.

cdr3_nt cdr3_aa d_call v_call clone_size j_call
TGTGCCAGCAGTCATGGACAGGGTGGAGGCAGCAATCAGCCCCAGCATTTT CASSHGQGGGSNQPQHF TRBD1 TRBV3-1 NA TRBJ1-5
TGCGCCAGCACCGCGGCTGCCTCGAGCACAGATACGCAGTATTTT CASTAAASSTDTQYF NA TRBV5-1 few TRBJ2-3
TGCGCCAGCAGCTTGGCTAGCGGGAGCCACAATGAGCAGTTCTTC CASSLASGSHNEQFF TRBD2 TRBV5-1 NA TRBJ2-1
TGTGCCAGCACCCCGCGTAGCGGGCCTGGGATTGAGCAGTTCTTC CASTPRSGPGIEQFF TRBD2 TRBV12-3/TRBV12-4 few TRBJ2-1
TGCAGTGCTAGAGCATCTAGCGGGCAAAGCTACAATGAGCAGTTCTTC CSARASSGQSYNEQFF TRBD2 TRBV20-1 NA TRBJ2-1
TGCGCCAGCAGCTTGGGATGGCAGGAGCTTCTTTCACCCCTCCACTTT CASSLGWQELLSPLHF NA TRBV5-1 NA TRBJ1-6
TGTGCCAGCAGGGGCAGGGGAAACTATGGCTACACCTTC CASRGRGNYGYTF NA TRBV12-3/TRBV12-4 few TRBJ1-2
TGTGCCAGCCGGACTAGCGTCACCGGGGAGCTGTTTTTT CASRTSVTGELFF TRBD2 TRBV6-4 NA TRBJ2-2
TGCAGTGCTAGGTTGGACGGGAGGGCCTACAATGAGCAGTTCTTC CSARLDGRAYNEQFF TRBD2 TRBV20-1 NA TRBJ2-1
TGCGCCAGCAGCCTGGTTATGCGACCTGGCACAGATACGCAGTATTTT CASSLVMRPGTDTQYF NA TRBV5-1 NA TRBJ2-3
TGTGCCAGCAGCGTAGGAGGGGGGCCTGGCACAGATACGCAGTATTTT CASSVGGGPGTDTQYF NA TRBV9 many TRBJ2-3
TGTGCCAGCAGTTTTACAGGGGGGAACACTGAAGCTTTCTTT CASSFTGGNTEAFF TRBD1 TRBV12-3/TRBV12-4 few TRBJ1-1
TGCAGGGTAGCGGGGGACACAGATACGCAGTATTTT CRVAGDTDTQYF TRBD2 TRBV20-1 NA TRBJ2-3
TGCAGTGCTAGAGGACTTAGCGGGGGGACAGATACGCAGTATTTT CSARGLSGGTDTQYF TRBD2 TRBV20-1 once TRBJ2-3
TGTGCCAGCAGCCAAAGGACAGGGGACAATGAGCAGTTCTTC CASSQRTGDNEQFF TRBD1 TRBV12-3/TRBV12-4 few TRBJ2-1
TGCAGCGTAGAAGATCGAGCGGGAGGGGAGGCAGATACGCAGTATTTT CSVEDRAGGEADTQYF TRBD2 TRBV29-1 few TRBJ2-3
TGCAGTGCTAAGGTTGATAGCAATCAGCCCCAGCATTTT CSAKVDSNQPQHF NA TRBV20-1 NA TRBJ1-5
NA CASSPLRTGTPGSCFF NA TRBV7-3 few TRBJ2-2
TGTGCCATCGGTCAGGGGCGCCAATCTGCCACAGATACGCAGTATTTT CAIGQGRQSATDTQYF NA TRBV10-3 NA TRBJ2-3
TGTGCCAGCAGCTTAACAGGACTAGCGGACAATGAGCAGTTCTTC CASSLTGLADNEQFF TRBD2 TRBV7-3 few TRBJ2-1
TGCGCCAGCGCCCCACTCTCCACTAGCGGGAGGGCCGTGGCAGATACGCAGTATTTT CASAPLSTSGRAVADTQYF TRBD2 TRBV5-1 few TRBJ2-3
TGTGCCAGCAGCTTAGGGTGGGGGACTGGAGTGTTCTTC CASSLGWGTGVFF NA TRBV11-2 few TRBJ2-1
TGCGCCAGCAGCCAAGACTCCCCGAACACCGGGGAGCTGTTTTTT CASSQDSPNTGELFF NA TRBV5-1 once TRBJ2-2
TGTGCCAGCAGCCAACCAGGACAGATTAATTCACCCCTCCACTTT CASSQPGQINSPLHF NA TRBV3-1 NA TRBJ1-6
TGTGCAGACACAGCACGGGGCCAAGAGACCCAGTACTTC CADTARGQETQYF NA TRBV5-5 NA TRBJ2-5
TGTGCCAGCAGACCGGACAGGTTGCCCAAAAACATTCAGTACTTC CASRPDRLPKNIQYF TRBD1 TRBV12-3/TRBV12-4 NA TRBJ2-4
TGCGCCAGCAGCTTGAAGGGGGTCGGGGAGCAGTTCTTC CASSLKGVGEQFF NA TRBV5-1 NA TRBJ2-1
TGTGCCAGCAGTTTGAACAATTTCGAAAACACCATATATTTT CASSLNNFENTIYF NA TRBV12-3/TRBV12-4 NA TRBJ1-3
TGTGCCAGCAGTCCTTGGGGCAGGGTAGGCTATGGCTACACCTTC CASSPWGRVGYGYTF NA TRBV12-3/TRBV12-4 NA TRBJ1-2
TGCAGCGTTGGATTCCGGACAGATACGCAGTATTTT CSVGFRTDTQYF NA TRBV29-1 many TRBJ2-3
TGCAGCGTTGTCGCAGGGTTCATTCAGTACTTC CSVVAGFIQYF NA TRBV29-1 many TRBJ2-4
TGTGCCAGCATGGCCTCGATGAATCAGCCCCAGCATTTT CASMASMNQPQHF NA TRBV2 few TRBJ1-5
TGCACCGGGGGAGGGGACTACTACAATGAGCAGTTCTTC CTGGGDYYNEQFF TRBD2 TRBV29-1 few TRBJ2-1
TGTGCCAGCAGCCATGGGACAGGTGAGCGGACTGAAGCTTTCTTT CASSHGTGERTEAFF TRBD1 TRBV4-2 NA TRBJ1-1
TGTGCCAGCTCCTCGAAGGGCGCTAGCGGCTACAATGAGCAGTTCTTC CASSSKGASGYNEQFF TRBD2 TRBV6-1 NA TRBJ2-1
TGTGCCAGCCAACAGGGGAACACTGAAGCTTTCTTT CASQQGNTEAFF NA TRBV28 few TRBJ1-1
TGTGCCAGCAGTAAGGCAGCCGACAGGGACAATCGTGAGCAGTTCTTC CASSKAADRDNREQFF TRBD1 TRBV27 NA TRBJ2-1
TGTGCCAGTAGTATCTCCGGGACAGGGCAGGCGAACACCGGGGAGCTGTTTTTT CASSISGTGQANTGELFF TRBD1 TRBV19 once TRBJ2-2
TGCGCCAGCAGCTTGAGTCTAGCGGGAGACAAGCAGTTCTTC CASSLSLAGDKQFF TRBD2 TRBV5-1 few TRBJ2-1
TGTGCCAGCAGCTTAGCAGCTTTTACGGGGGTCACGGCCTACAATGAGCAGTTCTTC CASSLAAFTGVTAYNEQFF NA TRBV7-6 many TRBJ2-1
TGTGCCAGCAGTTACCAGGGACTAGCGGGAGAAAGCACAGATACGCAGTATTTT CASSYQGLAGESTDTQYF TRBD2 TRBV6-5 NA TRBJ2-3
TGTGCCAGCTCACCAGGGGTAGGTACGGAAGCTTTCTTT CASSPGVGTEAFF NA TRBV18 few TRBJ1-1
TGCAGTGCTGCAGGGGCAGTAAATTCACCCCTCCACTTT CSAAGAVNSPLHF NA TRBV20-1 many TRBJ1-6
TGTGCCAGCAGTTTACGAGGTTTCACGAGCAATCAGCCCCAGCATTTT CASSLRGFTSNQPQHF NA TRBV12-3/TRBV12-4 few TRBJ1-5
TGTGCCAGCAGCTACGGGGATCATCCCCAGCATTTT CASSYGDHPQHF NA TRBV7-8 NA TRBJ1-5
TGTGCCAGCAGCCCCCGCACAGGGAATCAGCCCCAGCATTTT CASSPRTGNQPQHF NA TRBV5-8 NA TRBJ1-5
TGTGCCAGCAGTCAGACTGATAACACAGATACGCAGTATTTT CASSQTDNTDTQYF NA TRBV7-8 NA TRBJ2-3
TGCAGCGTTGGACAACGTACCACCGGGGAGCTGTTTTTT CSVGQRTTGELFF NA TRBV29-1 few TRBJ2-2
TGCAGTGCTAGAGATGGGCGGGTGCGAGACACTGAAGCTTTCTTT CSARDGRVRDTEAFF NA TRBV20-1 NA TRBJ1-1